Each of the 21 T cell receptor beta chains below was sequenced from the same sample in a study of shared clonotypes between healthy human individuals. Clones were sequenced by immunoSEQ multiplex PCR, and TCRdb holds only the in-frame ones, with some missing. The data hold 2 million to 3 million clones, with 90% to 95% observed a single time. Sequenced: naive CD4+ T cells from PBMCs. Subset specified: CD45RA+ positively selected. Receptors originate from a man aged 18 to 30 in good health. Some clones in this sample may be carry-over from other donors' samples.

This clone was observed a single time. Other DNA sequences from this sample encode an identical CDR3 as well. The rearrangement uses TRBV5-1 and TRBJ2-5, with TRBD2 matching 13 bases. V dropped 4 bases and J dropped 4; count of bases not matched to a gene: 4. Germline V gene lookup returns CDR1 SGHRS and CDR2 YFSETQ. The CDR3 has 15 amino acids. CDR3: CASSPGLAGVETQYF. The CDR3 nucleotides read TGCGCCAGCAGCCCTGGACTAGCGGGAGTAGAGACCCAGTACTTC.

CDR3 DNA: TGCGCCAGCAGCTTGGTGTCAGGGGGCGAAGAGACCCAGTACTTC. It codes for CASSLVSGGEETQYF. This chain uses TRBV5-1 with TRBJ2-5; TRBD1 agrees at 8 bases. Losses at the gene ends were 0 bases for V and 3 bases for J; bases not matched to a gene: 4. Per germline, CDR1 SGHRS and CDR2 YFSETQ. The CDR3 is made up of 15 amino acids.

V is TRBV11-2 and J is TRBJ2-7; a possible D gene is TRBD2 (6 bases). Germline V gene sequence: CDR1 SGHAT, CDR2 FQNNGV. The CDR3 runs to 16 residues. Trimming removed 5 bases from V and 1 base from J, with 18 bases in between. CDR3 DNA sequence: TGTGCCAGCAGCAACCCACTAGCCCGGGGGTCCTACGAGCAGTACTTC. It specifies CASSNPLARGSYEQYF.

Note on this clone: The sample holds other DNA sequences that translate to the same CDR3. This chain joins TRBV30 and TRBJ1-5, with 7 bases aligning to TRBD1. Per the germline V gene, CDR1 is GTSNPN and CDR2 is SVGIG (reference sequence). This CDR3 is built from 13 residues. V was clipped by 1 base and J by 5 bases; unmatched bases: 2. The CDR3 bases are TGTGCCTGGAGTGGACAGGGCTATCAGCCCCAGCATTTT. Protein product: CAWSGQGYQPQHF.

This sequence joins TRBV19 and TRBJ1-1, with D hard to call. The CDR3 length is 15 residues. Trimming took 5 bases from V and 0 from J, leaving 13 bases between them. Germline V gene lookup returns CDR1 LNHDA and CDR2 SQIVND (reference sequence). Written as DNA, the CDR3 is TGTGCCAGTAGTTCTGGCAGCAAGCTGAACACTGAAGCTTTCTTT. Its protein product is CASSSGSKLNTEAFF.

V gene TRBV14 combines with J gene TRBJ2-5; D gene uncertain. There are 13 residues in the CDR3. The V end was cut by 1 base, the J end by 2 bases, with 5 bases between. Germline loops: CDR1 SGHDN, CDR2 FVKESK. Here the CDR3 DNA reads TGTGCCAGCAGCCAAGCCCAGCAAGAGACCCAGTACTTC. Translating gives CASSQAQQETQYF.

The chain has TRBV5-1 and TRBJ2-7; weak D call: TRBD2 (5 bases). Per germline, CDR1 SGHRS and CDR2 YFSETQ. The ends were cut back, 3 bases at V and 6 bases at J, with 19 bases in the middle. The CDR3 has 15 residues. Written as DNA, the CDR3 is TGCGCCAGCAGCTGGCGAGAGGGCCCAGGCCGCGAGCAGTACTTC. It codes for CASSWREGPGREQYF.

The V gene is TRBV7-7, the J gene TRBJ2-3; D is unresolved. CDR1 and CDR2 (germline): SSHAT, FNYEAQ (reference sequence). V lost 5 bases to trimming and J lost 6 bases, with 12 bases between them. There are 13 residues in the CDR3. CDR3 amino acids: CASSINFGDTQYF. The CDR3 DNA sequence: TGTGCCAGCAGCATTAATTTCGGGGATACGCAGTATTTT.

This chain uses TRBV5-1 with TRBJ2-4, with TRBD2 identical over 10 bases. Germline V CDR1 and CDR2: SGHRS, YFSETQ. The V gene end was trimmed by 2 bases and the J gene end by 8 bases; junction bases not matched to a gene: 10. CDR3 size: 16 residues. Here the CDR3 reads CASSLAGGPRWDIQYF. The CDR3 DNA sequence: TGCGCCAGCAGCTTAGCGGGAGGGCCGAGATGGGACATTCAGTACTTC.

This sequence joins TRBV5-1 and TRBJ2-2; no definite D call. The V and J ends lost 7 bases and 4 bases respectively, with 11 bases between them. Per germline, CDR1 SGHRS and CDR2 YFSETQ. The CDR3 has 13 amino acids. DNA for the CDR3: TGCGCCAGCGGACCGACGTCCACCGGGGAGCTGTTTTTT. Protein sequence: CASGPTSTGELFF.

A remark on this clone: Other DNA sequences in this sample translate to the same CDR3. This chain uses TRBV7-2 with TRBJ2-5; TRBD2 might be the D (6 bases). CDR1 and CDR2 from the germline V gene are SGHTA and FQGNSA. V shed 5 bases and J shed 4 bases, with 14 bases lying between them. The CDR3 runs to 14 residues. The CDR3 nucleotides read TGTGCCAGCAGCCTGGTGGGGGGAGGAGAGACCCAGTACTTC. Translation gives CASSLVGGGETQYF.

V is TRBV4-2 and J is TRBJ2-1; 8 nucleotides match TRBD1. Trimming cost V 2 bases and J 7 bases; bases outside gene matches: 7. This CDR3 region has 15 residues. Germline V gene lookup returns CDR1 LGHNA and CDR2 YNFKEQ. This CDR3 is CASSQWQGAGNEQFF. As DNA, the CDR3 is TGTGCCAGCAGCCAATGGCAGGGGGCTGGGAATGAGCAGTTCTTC.

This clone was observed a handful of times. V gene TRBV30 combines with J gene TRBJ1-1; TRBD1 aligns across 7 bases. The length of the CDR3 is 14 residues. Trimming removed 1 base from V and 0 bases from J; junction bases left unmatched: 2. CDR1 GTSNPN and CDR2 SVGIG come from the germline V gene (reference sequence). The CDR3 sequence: CAWSADRLNTEAFF. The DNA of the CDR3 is TGTGCCTGGAGTGCGGACAGGTTGAACACTGAAGCTTTCTTT.

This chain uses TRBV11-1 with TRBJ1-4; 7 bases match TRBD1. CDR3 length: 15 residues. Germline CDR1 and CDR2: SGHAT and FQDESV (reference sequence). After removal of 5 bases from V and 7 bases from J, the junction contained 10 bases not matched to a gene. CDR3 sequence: CASSIRQGPGEKLFF. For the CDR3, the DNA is TGTGCCAGCAGCATCCGACAGGGTCCCGGTGAAAAACTGTTTTTT. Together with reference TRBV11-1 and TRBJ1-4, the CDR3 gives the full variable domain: EAEVAQSPRYKITEKSQAVAFWCDPISGHATLYWYRQILGQGPELLVQFQDESVVDDSQLPKDRFSAERLKGVDSTLKIQPAELGDSAMYLCASSIRQGPGEKLFFGSGTQLSVL.

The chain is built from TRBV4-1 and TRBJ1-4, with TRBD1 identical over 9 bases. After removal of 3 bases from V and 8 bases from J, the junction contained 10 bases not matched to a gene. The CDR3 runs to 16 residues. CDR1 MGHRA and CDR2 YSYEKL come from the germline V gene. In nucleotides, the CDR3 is TGCGCCAGCAGCCAGAAGGAGGGACAGGGTTGGGAAAAACTGTTTTTT. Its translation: CASSQKEGQGWEKLFF.

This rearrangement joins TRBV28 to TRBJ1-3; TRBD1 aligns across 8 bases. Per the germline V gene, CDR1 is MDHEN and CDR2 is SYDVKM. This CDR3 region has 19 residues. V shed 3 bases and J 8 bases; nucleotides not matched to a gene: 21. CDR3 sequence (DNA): TGTGCCAGCAGTTTTAGGGGCTCAACCCGGACAGGGAGGTTGGACACCATATATTTT. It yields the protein CASSFRGSTRTGRLDTIYF.

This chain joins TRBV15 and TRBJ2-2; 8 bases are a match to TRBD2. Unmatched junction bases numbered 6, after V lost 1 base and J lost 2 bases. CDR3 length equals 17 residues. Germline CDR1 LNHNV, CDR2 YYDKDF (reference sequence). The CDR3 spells CATSRVTSGSNTGELFF. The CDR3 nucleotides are TGTGCCACCAGCAGAGTCACCAGCGGGAGTAACACCGGGGAGCTGTTTTTT. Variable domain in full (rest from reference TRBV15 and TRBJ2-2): DAMVIQNPRYQVTQFGKPVTLSCSQTLNHNVMYWYQQKSSQAPKLLFHYYDKDFNNEADTPDNFQSRRPNTSFCFLDIRSPGLGDTAMYLCATSRVTSGSNTGELFFGEGSRLTVL.

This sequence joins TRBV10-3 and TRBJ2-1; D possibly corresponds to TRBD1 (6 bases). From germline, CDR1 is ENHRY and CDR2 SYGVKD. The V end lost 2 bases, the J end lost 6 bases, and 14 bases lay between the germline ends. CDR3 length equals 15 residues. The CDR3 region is CAISERQGQVNEQFF. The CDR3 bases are TGTGCCATCAGTGAGCGGCAGGGGCAAGTCAATGAGCAGTTCTTC.

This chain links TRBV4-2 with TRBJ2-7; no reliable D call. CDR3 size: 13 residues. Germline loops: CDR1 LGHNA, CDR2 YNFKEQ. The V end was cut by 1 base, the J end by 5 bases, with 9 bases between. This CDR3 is CASSQARHNEQYF. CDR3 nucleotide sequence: TGTGCCAGCAGCCAAGCCCGCCACAACGAGCAGTACTTC.

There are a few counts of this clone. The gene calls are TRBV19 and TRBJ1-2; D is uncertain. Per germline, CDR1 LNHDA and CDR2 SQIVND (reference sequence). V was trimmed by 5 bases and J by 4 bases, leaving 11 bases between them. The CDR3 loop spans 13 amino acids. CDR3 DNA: TGTGCCAGTAGTCAAATGGCAGGCTATGGCTACACCTTC. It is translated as CASSQMAGYGYTF.

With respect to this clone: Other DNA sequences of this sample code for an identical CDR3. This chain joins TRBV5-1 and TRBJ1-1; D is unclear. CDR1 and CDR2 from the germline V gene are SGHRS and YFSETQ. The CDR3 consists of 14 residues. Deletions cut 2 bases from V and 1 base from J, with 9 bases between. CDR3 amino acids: CASSLGHPNTEAFF. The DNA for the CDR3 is TGCGCCAGCAGCTTAGGCCACCCGAACACTGAAGCTTTCTTT.